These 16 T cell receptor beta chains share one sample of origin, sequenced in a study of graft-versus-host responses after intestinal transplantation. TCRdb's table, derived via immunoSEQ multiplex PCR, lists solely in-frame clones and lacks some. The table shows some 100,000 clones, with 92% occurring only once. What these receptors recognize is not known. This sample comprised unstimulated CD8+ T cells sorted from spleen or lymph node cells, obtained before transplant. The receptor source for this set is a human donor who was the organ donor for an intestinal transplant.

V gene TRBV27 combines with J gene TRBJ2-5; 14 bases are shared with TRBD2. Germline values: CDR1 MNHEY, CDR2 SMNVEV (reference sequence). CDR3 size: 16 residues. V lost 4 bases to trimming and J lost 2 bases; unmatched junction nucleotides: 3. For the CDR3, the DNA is TGTGCCAGCAGTTCCGGGACTAGCGGGAGTCAAGAGACCCAGTACTTC. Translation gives CASSSGTSGSQETQYF.

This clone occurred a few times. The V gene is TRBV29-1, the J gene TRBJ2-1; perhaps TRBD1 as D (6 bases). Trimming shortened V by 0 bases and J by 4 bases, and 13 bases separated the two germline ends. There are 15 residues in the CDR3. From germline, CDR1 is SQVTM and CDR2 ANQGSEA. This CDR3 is CSVEDTGLGYNEQFF. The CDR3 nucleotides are TGCAGCGTTGAAGATACAGGGCTTGGATACAATGAGCAGTTCTTC.

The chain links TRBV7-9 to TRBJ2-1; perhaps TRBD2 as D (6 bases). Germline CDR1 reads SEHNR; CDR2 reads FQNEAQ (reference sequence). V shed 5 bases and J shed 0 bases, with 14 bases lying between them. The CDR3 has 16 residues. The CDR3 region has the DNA TGTGCCAGCAGCCGACGGGCGGGGCCCTCCTACAATGAGCAGTTCTTC. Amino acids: CASSRRAGPSYNEQFF.

DNA for the CDR3: TGTGCCAGCAGTGAACCGTACCAAGAGACCCAGTACTTC. Its protein product is CASSEPYQETQYF. J is TRBJ2-5 and V is TRBV25-1; D is uncertain. Germline V lookup: CDR1 MGHDK, CDR2 SYGVNS. Trimming took off 2 bases at V and 0 bases at J, with 4 bases between the two ends. The CDR3 covers 13 residues.

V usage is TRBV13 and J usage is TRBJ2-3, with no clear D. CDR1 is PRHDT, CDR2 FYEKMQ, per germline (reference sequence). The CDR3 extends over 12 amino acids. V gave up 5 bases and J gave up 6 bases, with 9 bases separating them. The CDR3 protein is CASSLTRDTQYF. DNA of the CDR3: TGTGCCAGCAGCCTCACTCGGGATACGCAGTATTTT.

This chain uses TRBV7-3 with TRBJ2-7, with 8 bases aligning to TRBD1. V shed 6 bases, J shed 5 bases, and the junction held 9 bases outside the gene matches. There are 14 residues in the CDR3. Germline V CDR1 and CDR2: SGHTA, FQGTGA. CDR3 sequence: CASSRTGWFDEQYF. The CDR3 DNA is TGTGCCAGCAGTCGGACAGGGTGGTTCGACGAGCAGTACTTC.

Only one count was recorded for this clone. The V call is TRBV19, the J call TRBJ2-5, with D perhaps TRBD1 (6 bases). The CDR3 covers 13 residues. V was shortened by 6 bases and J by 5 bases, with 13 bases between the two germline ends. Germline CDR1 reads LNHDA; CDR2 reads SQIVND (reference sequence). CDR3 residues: CASSQEQGETQYF. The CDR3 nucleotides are TGTGCCAGTAGCCAGGAGCAGGGGGAGACCCAGTACTTC.

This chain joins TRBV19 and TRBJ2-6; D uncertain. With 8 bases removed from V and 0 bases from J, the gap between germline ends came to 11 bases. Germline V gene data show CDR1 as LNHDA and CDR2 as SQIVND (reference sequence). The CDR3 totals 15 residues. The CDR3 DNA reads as TGTGCCAGTGATGCGGATTCCTCTGGGGCCAACGTCCTGACTTTC. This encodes CASDADSSGANVLTF.

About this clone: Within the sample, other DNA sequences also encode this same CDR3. The DNA of the CDR3 is TGCGCCAGCAGCGAACAGGGAAGCAACTACGAGCAGTACTTC. This translates into CASSEQGSNYEQYF. The chain recombines TRBV5-1 with TRBJ2-7, with D possibly matching TRBD1 (6 bases). The V end lost 4 bases, the J end lost 3 bases, and 14 bases lay between the germline ends. Germline V lookup: CDR1 SGHRS, CDR2 YFSETQ. The CDR3 is 14 residues long.

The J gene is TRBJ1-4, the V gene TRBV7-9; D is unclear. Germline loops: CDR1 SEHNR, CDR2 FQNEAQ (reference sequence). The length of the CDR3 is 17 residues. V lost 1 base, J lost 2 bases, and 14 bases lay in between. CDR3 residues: CASSLGLEAGTNEKLFF. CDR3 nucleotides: TGTGCCAGCAGCTTAGGTTTAGAGGCCGGGACTAATGAAAAACTGTTTTTT.

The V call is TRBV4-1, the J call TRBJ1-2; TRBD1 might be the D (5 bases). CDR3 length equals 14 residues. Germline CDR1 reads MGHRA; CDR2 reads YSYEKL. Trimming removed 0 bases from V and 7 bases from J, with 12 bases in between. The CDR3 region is CASSQDGGGTGYTF. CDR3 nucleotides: TGCGCCAGCAGCCAAGATGGGGGAGGGACTGGCTACACCTTC.

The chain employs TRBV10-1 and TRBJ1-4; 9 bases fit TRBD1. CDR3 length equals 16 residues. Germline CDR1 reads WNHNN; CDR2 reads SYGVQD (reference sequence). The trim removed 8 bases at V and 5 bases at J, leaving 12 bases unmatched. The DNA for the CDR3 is TGCGCCAGCTTCTCCCATCCGGGACAGGGAAATGAAAAACTGTTTTTT. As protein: CASFSHPGQGNEKLFF.

The CDR3 here is CAAGSNTEAFF. CDR3 nucleotide sequence: TGTGCGGCGGGGTCAAACACTGAAGCTTTCTTT. The rearrangement uses TRBV19 and TRBJ1-1; unclear D gene. The CDR3 runs to 11 residues. CDR1 LNHDA and CDR2 SQIVND come from the germline V gene (reference sequence).

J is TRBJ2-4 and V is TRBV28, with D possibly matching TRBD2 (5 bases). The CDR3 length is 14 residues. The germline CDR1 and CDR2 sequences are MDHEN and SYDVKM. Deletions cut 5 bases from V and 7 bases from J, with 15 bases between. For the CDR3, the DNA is TGTGCCAGCAGTCCGATCGCGGGTAGGAACATTCAGTACTTC. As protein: CASSPIAGRNIQYF.

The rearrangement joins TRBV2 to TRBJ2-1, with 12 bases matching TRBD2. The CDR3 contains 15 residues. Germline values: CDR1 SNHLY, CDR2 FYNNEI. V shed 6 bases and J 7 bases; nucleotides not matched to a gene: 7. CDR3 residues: CASRTSGRLPNEQFF. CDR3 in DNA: TGTGCCAGCAGAACTAGCGGGAGGCTCCCTAATGAGCAGTTCTTC.

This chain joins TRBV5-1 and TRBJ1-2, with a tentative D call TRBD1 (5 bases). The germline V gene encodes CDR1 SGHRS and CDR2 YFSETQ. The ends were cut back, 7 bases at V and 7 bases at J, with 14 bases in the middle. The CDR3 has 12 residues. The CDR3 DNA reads TGCGCCAGCCACAACGGGGGGAGTGGCTACACCTTC. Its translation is CASHNGGSGYTF.